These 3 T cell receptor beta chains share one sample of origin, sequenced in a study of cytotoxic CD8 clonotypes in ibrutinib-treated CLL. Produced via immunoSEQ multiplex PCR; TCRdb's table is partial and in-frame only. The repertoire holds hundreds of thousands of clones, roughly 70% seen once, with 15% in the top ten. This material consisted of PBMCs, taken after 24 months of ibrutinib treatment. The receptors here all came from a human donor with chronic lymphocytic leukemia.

Written as DNA, the CDR3 is TGTGCCAGCAGCTCGCAGTTCCGGGACAGTAACTACGAGCAGTACTTC. Translating gives CASSSQFRDSNYEQYF. The gene calls are TRBV7-6 and TRBJ2-7; 7 nucleotides line up with TRBD1. This CDR3 is built from 16 residues. J lost 3 bases, V lost 4 bases, and 12 bases had no gene match. Germline V gene lookup returns CDR1 SGHVS and CDR2 FNYEAQ.

The CDR3 sequence is CSGGGQGSQTQYF. CDR3 sequence (DNA): TGCAGCGGCGGGGGACAGGGAAGCCAAACTCAGTACTTC. The V and J genes are TRBV29-1 and TRBJ2-7; 9 nucleotides match TRBD1. Germline assignment: CDR1 SQVTM and CDR2 ANQGSEA. V gave up 7 bases and J gave up 10 bases; unmatched junction bases: 14. The length of the CDR3 is 13 residues.

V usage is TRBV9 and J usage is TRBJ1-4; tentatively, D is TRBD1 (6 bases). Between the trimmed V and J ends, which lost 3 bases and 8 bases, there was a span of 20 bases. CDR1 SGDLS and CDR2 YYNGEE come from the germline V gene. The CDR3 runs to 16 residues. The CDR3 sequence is CASSDVDRPLGEKLFF. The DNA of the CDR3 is TGTGCCAGCAGCGACGTCGACAGGCCCCTCGGGGAAAAACTGTTTTTT.